These 23 T cell receptor beta chains originate from one sample sequenced in a study of beta chain features in type 1 diabetes. Expressed TCRB transcripts were sequenced because the entire RNA isolate underwent reverse transcription. Libraries were prepared by immunoSEQ multiplex PCR; TCRdb keeps only in-frame clonotypes and omits some of them. The sample holds about 44,000 clones; 51% are singletons and the top ten take around 2.1%. Input material: Tregs from blood. These receptors were collected from a woman between 18 and 30 years old in good health.

The J gene is TRBJ2-3, the V gene TRBV2; 9 bases line up with TRBD1. CDR1 is SNHLY and CDR2 is FYNNEI in the germline V gene. Trimming at V came to 5 bases and at J to 3 bases, leaving 6 bases not matched to a gene. This CDR3 is built from 15 residues. CDR3 bases: TGTGCCAGCAGTTCTTTACAGGGGGCTACAGATACGCAGTATTTT. Residues: CASSSLQGATDTQYF.

In this sample, this clone is large. The V and J genes are TRBV15 and TRBJ2-2; 7 bases fit TRBD2. V trimming: 7 bases; J trimming: 4 bases; junction bases outside the gene matches: 6. Looked up from germline, CDR1 is LNHNV and CDR2 is YYDKDF (reference sequence). The CDR3 covers 14 residues. The CDR3: CATKAGSATGELFF. In DNA form, the CDR3 reads TGTGCCACCAAAGCGGGATCAGCCACCGGGGAGCTGTTTTTT.

The V and J genes are TRBV18 and TRBJ2-7; maybe TRBD2 (5 bases). The CDR3 runs to 14 residues. Germline-derived CDR1 and CDR2 are KGHSH and LQKENI. V was clipped by 3 bases and J by 6 bases, with 15 bases between them. This CDR3 reads CASSPRNRRGEQYF. In DNA, the CDR3 is TGTGCCAGCTCACCTCGCAACAGACGGGGCGAGCAGTACTTC. Complete variable domain (other parts from reference TRBV18 and TRBJ2-7): NAGVMQNPRHLVRRRGQEARLRCSPMKGHSHVYWYRQLPEEGLKFMVYLQKENIIDESGMPKERFSAEFPKEGPSILRIQQVVRGDSAAYFCASSPRNRRGEQYFGPGTRLTVT.

This clone was seen a handful of times. V is TRBV28 and J is TRBJ1-1, with 8 bases lining up with TRBD1. Germline loops: CDR1 MDHEN, CDR2 SYDVKM. The CDR3 runs to 13 residues. V was clipped by 7 bases and J by 7 bases; unmatched bases: 8. CDR3 sequence (DNA): TGTGCCAGCACCCTACAGGGGGTGGGTGAAGCTTTCTTT. Protein sequence: CASTLQGVGEAFF.

V usage is TRBV28 and J usage is TRBJ2-7; D remains unclear. The CDR3 covers 14 residues. Germline loops: CDR1 MDHEN, CDR2 SYDVKM. Trimming took off 2 bases at V and 0 bases at J, with 8 bases between the two ends. This CDR3 is CASSLLTNSYEQYF. In DNA form, the CDR3 reads TGTGCCAGCAGTTTACTGACAAACTCCTACGAGCAGTACTTC.

This clone was recorded only once. CDR3 DNA sequence: TGCGCCAGCAGCCAAGCTGCAGCGGGAGGGTCCCATTTGTACTTC. Protein: CASSQAAAGGSHLYF. The chain is built from TRBV4-3 and TRBJ2-7, with 10 bases that match TRBD2. V gave up 1 base and J gave up 12 bases; unmatched junction bases: 12. The germline V gene has CDR1 LGHNA and CDR2 YSLEER. The CDR3 runs to 15 residues.

This clone has more than one count but fewer than ten. This chain links TRBV5-1 with TRBJ1-3, with 11 bases identical to TRBD1. CDR1 and CDR2 from the germline V gene are SGHRS and YFSETQ. Trimming cost V 4 bases and J 0 bases; bases outside gene matches: 6. The length of the CDR3 is 17 residues. The CDR3 DNA follows: TGCGCCAGCAGCCCTGGGGACAGGGGGAACTCTGGAAACACCATATATTTT. Translated, it gives CASSPGDRGNSGNTIYF. The full variable domain, its missing parts supplied by reference TRBV5-1 and TRBJ1-3, is KAGVTQTPRYLIKTRGQQVTLSCSPISGHRSVSWYQQTPGQGLQFLFEYFSETQRNKGNFPGRFSGRQFSNSRSEMNVSTLELGDSALYLCASSPGDRGNSGNTIYFGEGSWLTVV.

The chain combines TRBV5-4 with TRBJ2-3, with 9 bases aligning to TRBD2. Germline CDR1 and CDR2: SGHNT and YYREEE (reference sequence). The CDR3 sequence is 17 residues long. The J segment lost 4 bases and the V segment lost 4 bases, leaving 13 bases of the junction unmatched. CDR3 nucleotides: TGTGCCAGCAGCCAAGTAAATGCGGGAGGGACCGCAGATACGCAGTATTTT. It specifies CASSQVNAGGTADTQYF.

This sequence joins TRBV30 and TRBJ2-7; a possible D gene is TRBD2 (6 bases). The germline V gene has CDR1 GTSNPN and CDR2 SVGIG (reference sequence). The CDR3 covers 13 residues. Trimming removed 5 bases from V and 2 bases from J, with 13 bases in between. In DNA form, the CDR3 reads TGTGCCTGGGATGGCGGGGCGACCTACGAGCAGTACTTC. It codes for CAWDGGATYEQYF.

The rearrangement uses TRBV5-6 and TRBJ2-7; unclear D gene. Germline lookup yields CDR1 SGHDT and CDR2 YYEEEE. The CDR3 is 14 residues long. V shed 0 bases and J shed 0 bases, with 7 bases lying between them. CDR3 bases: TGTGCCAGCAGCTTGGGCCAGTTCTCCTACGAGCAGTACTTC. Translating gives CASSLGQFSYEQYF.

The chain couples TRBV7-9 to TRBJ1-2, with a possible D match to TRBD1 (6 bases). The germline V and J ends were trimmed by 5 bases and 3 bases, with 10 bases remaining between them. The CDR3 sequence is 13 residues long. The germline V gene encodes CDR1 SEHNR and CDR2 FQNEAQ (reference sequence). CDR3 region: CASSPGQYYGYTF. CDR3 nucleotide sequence: TGTGCCAGCAGCCCCGGACAGTACTATGGCTACACCTTC.

CDR3 in amino acids: CASSPDRHTEAFF. CDR3 coding DNA: TGTGCCAGCTCACCCGACAGACACACTGAAGCTTTCTTT. The gene calls are TRBV18 and TRBJ1-1; a weak D match, TRBD1 (5 bases). CDR3 length: 13 residues. Looked up from germline, CDR1 is KGHSH and CDR2 is LQKENI. The V end lost 3 bases, the J end lost 3 bases, and 8 bases lay between the germline ends. Filled out from reference TRBV18 and TRBJ1-1, the complete variable domain reads NAGVMQNPRHLVRRRGQEARLRCSPMKGHSHVYWYRQLPEEGLKFMVYLQKENIIDESGMPKERFSAEFPKEGPSILRIQQVVRGDSAAYFCASSPDRHTEAFFGQGTRLTVV.

The chain combines TRBV5-5 with TRBJ2-7; 10 positions match TRBD2. CDR3 size: 15 residues. The V gene's germline CDR1 is SGHKS and CDR2 YYEKEE (reference sequence). The V and J ends lost 0 bases and 7 bases, in that order; junction bases with no gene match: 7. The CDR3 loop is CASSLVLAGVGEQYF. In DNA form, the CDR3 reads TGTGCCAGCAGCTTGGTTCTAGCGGGAGTCGGTGAGCAGTACTTC. The full variable domain, its missing parts supplied by reference TRBV5-5 and TRBJ2-7, is DAGVTQSPTHLIKTRGQQVTLRCSPISGHKSVSWYQQVLGQGPQFIFQYYEKEERGRGNFPDRFSARQFPNYSSELNVNALLLGDSALYLCASSLVLAGVGEQYFGPGTRLTVT.

The table lists this clone with a few counts. This chain connects TRBV5-4 to TRBJ1-5; no clear D gene. Trimming took 4 bases from V and 1 from J, leaving 21 bases between them. Germline CDR1 is SGHNT and CDR2 is YYREEE (reference sequence). This CDR3 comprises 18 residues. CDR3 in DNA: TGTGCCAGCAGCCAAGTCGGGGTAGCTCCGGGAAGCAATCAGCCCCAGCATTTT. It is translated as CASSQVGVAPGSNQPQHF. Full variable domain (remainder filled in from reference TRBV5-4 and TRBJ1-5): ETGVTQSPTHLIKTRGQQVTLRCSSQSGHNTVSWYQQALGQGPQFIFQYYREEENGRGNFPPRFSGLQFPNYSSELNVNALELDDSALYLCASSQVGVAPGSNQPQHFGDGTRLSIL.

The J gene is TRBJ2-5, the V gene TRBV14; 9 nucleotides line up with TRBD2. CDR3 length: 19 residues. The trim removed 3 bases at V and 5 bases at J, leaving 19 bases unmatched. Germline V gene lookup returns CDR1 SGHDN and CDR2 FVKESK. This chain's CDR3 is CASSHPPRGGLASKETQYF. The CDR3 region has the DNA TGTGCCAGCAGCCATCCACCCCGCGGCGGACTAGCGTCGAAGGAGACCCAGTACTTC.

This clone was seen a few times. The rearrangement uses TRBV19 and TRBJ2-1; possibly TRBD2 for D (5 bases). The ends were cut back, 3 bases at V and 2 bases at J, with 11 bases in the middle. Germline loops: CDR1 LNHDA, CDR2 SQIVND (reference sequence). The CDR3 runs 15 residues. The CDR3 loop is CASSIAGNAYNEQFF. In DNA, the CDR3 is TGTGCCAGTAGTATTGCGGGTAATGCCTACAATGAGCAGTTCTTC.

For this clone: Within the sample, other DNA sequences also encode this same CDR3. The chain recombines TRBV7-2 with TRBJ2-7; weak D call: TRBD1 (6 bases). The CDR3 is made up of 14 amino acids. The V end was cut by 3 bases, the J end by 3 bases, with 12 bases between. Germline lookup yields CDR1 SGHTA and CDR2 FQGNSA. CDR3 nucleotide sequence: TGTGCCAGCAGCTTGAGCCAGGGGAGCTACGAGCAGTACTTC. Protein product: CASSLSQGSYEQYF.

The chain is built from TRBV5-4 and TRBJ2-3, with 8 bases identical to TRBD2. There are 17 residues in the CDR3. The ends lost 0 bases at V and 5 bases at J; junction bases unmatched: 11. CDR1 is SGHNT and CDR2 is YYREEE in the germline V gene (reference sequence). The CDR3 DNA reads as TGTGCCAGCAGCTTGGGTCTTACGGGAGGGCAGGGAGATACGCAGTATTTT. Its translation is CASSLGLTGGQGDTQYF.

The V gene is TRBV28, the J gene TRBJ2-7, with 8 positions matching TRBD2. Trimming cost V 4 bases and J 1 base; bases outside gene matches: 15. Germline V CDR1 and CDR2: MDHEN, SYDVKM. The length of the CDR3 is 18 residues. The CDR3 DNA follows: TGTGCCAGCAGTTCCCCCCTAGGTGGTACTAGCGGATCCTACGAGCAGTACTTC. This encodes CASSSPLGGTSGSYEQYF.

V and J are TRBV6-1 and TRBJ2-2; D is possibly TRBD1 (5 bases). The CDR3 consists of 15 residues. V was cut by 8 bases and J by 0 bases, with 13 bases left in between. Looked up from germline, CDR1 is MNHNS and CDR2 is SASEGT. CDR3: CASGRQGTNTGELFF. The CDR3 coding sequence is TGTGCCAGCGGCAGGCAGGGAACGAACACCGGGGAGCTGTTTTTT.

The chain is built from TRBV4-2 and TRBJ2-6; TRBD2 matches 11 bases. In germline, CDR1 is LGHNA, CDR2 YNFKEQ. V was clipped by 2 bases and J by 0 bases; unmatched bases: 9. This CDR3 has 20 residues. CDR3 sequence reads: CASSQLITSGRGSGANVLTF. The CDR3 region has the DNA TGTGCCAGCAGCCAACTGATCACTAGCGGGAGAGGCTCTGGGGCCAACGTCCTGACTTTC.

This clone occurred a few times. The CDR3 loop reads CASSLRGRDVEQYF. The CDR3 DNA sequence: TGTGCCAGCAGCCTCCGAGGGAGGGATGTCGAGCAGTACTTC. J is TRBJ2-7 and V is TRBV16, with 7 bases that match TRBD2. With 4 bases clipped from V and 6 bases from J, the junction kept 9 bases outside the gene matches. The CDR3 is made up of 14 amino acids. CDR1 is KGHSY, CDR2 FQNENV, per germline. Complete variable domain (other parts from reference TRBV16 and TRBJ2-7): GEEVAQTPKHLVRGEGQKAKLYCAPIKGHSYVFWYQQVLKNEFKFLISFQNENVFDETGMPKERFSAKCLPNSPCSLEIQATKLEDSAVYFCASSLRGRDVEQYFGPGTRLTVT.

The V and J genes are TRBV11-3 and TRBJ2-1, with 9 bases matching TRBD2. This CDR3 is 16 amino acids long. The germline CDR1 and CDR2 sequences are SGHNT and YENEEA. After removal of 5 bases from V and 3 bases from J, the junction contained 8 bases not matched to a gene. The CDR3 nucleotides read TGTGCCAGCAGCCCGACTCATAGCGGGAGCTACAATGAGCAGTTCTTC. Translating gives CASSPTHSGSYNEQFF.